This TCR beta chain was captured in a study of cytotoxic CD8 clonotypes in ibrutinib-treated CLL. General study points: Clonality at baseline surpassed age-matched healthy donors and tracked circulating CD8+ T-cell counts.

Targeted sequencing depth ranged from 1 in 200,000 to 1 in 1 million T cells. This table comes from immunoSEQ multiplex PCR, and its TCRdb copy is limited to in-frame clones, with some not included. Found here are 30,000 or so clones, around 57% of them singletons; the top ten hold roughly 15%. This CDR3 is built from 15 residues. From germline, CDR1 is SNHLY and CDR2 FYNNEI. Trimming removed 10 bases from V and 4 bases from J; junction bases left unmatched: 10. Details on this clone: The antigen remains unidentified.

The receptor was isolated from a human donor with chronic lymphocytic leukemia. The sequenced sample was PBMCs, obtained before ibrutinib treatment. V and J are TRBV2 and TRBJ2-2, with 9 bases lining up with TRBD2. The CDR3 DNA follows: TGTGCCACCGATGGGGGACTAGCTACCACCGGGGAGCTGTTTTTT. It yields the protein CATDGGLATTGELFF.